Listed here is a single TCR beta chain. This specimen comes from a study of shared clonotypes between healthy human individuals. A CD45RA+ naive subset and a CD45RA-negative memory subset were split from CD4+ cells. Profiling relied on immunoSEQ multiplex PCR, and the TCRdb table lists in-frame clones only, not all of them. The repertoire holds over 850,000 clones, around 82% seen once, with approximately 0.5% in the top ten. The CDR3 covers 14 residues. Trimming cost V 7 bases and J 6 bases, with 19 bases left between them. Germline CDR1 reads SNHLY; CDR2 reads FYNNEI. This receptor was obtained from a man younger than 30 in good health. Some clones in this sample may be carry-over from other donors' samples. The V gene is TRBV2, the J gene TRBJ2-7, with D perhaps TRBD1 (6 bases). Sequencing input: memory CD4+ T cells from PBMCs. Stated subset: CD45RA-negative fraction. CDR3 nucleotides: TGTGCCAGCACCATACAGGGTGGTATGGGCGAGCAGTACTTC. Translation gives CASTIQGGMGEQYF. The whole variable domain, filled in from reference TRBV2 and TRBJ2-7, reads EPEVTQTPSHQVTQMGQEVILRCVPISNHLYFYWYRQILGQKVEFLVSFYNNEISEKSEIFDDQFSVERPDGSNFTLKIRSTKLEDSAMYFCASTIQGGMGEQYFGPGTRLTVT.